These T cell receptor beta chains were read from a single sample in a study of OX40 agonist ivuxolimab in advanced cancers. TCRdb keeps only in-frame clones here, not all; method: immunoSEQ multiplex PCR. The table lists about 24,000 clones, approximately 85% of them singletons. Sample: CD4+ or CD8+ T cells sorted from blood, taken in a trial of the OX40 agonist ivuxolimab. The receptors were sampled from an adult with an advanced solid tumor such as melanoma, head and neck, liver or kidney cancer. Each CDR3 is given without its conserved first and last residue.

v_gene,j_gene,CDR3aa
TRBV27,TRBJ1-2,ASSWGTGYGYT
TRBV4-1,TRBJ2-7,ASSQQGASHEQY
TRBV9,TRBJ2-1,ASSASTSLGSNEQF
TRBV11-2,TRBJ2-2,ASSFWGTGELF
TRBV5-4,TRBJ2-1,ASSKLAGSGDEQF
TRBV4-1,TRBJ2-7,ASSRHLSYEQY
TRBV9,TRBJ2-1,ASSAWRGGSSSYNEQF
TRBV2,TRBJ1-2,ASSESTAGYT
TRBV2,TRBJ2-7,ASTQNRGSYEQY
TRBV13,TRBJ1-2,ASSHGTGNYGYT
TRBV29-1,TRBJ1-4,SVVKGSGEDEKLF
TRBV18,TRBJ1-1,ASSGSAGRQGTEAF
TRBV5-6,TRBJ2-1,ASSLVSSGNQF
TRBV9,TRBJ2-7,ASSPRRFGEAMGEQY
TRBV5-8,TRBJ1-3,ASALGNTIY